The entry below gives a single T cell receptor (beta chain) sequence along with its context. The CDR3 extends over 13 amino acids. The ends were cut back, 8 bases at V and 5 bases at J, with 16 bases in the middle. These data come from a study of blood T cell repertoires in COVID-19. Turning to the study itself: T cells, B-cell-depleted T cells, or PBMCs provided the cDNA or gDNA that served as material.

Clones were sequenced by immunoSEQ multiplex PCR, and TCRdb holds only the in-frame ones, with some missing. Of roughly 240,000 clones detected, about 83% appear once; the ten largest clones hold more than 2%. Recovered participants had two consecutive negative NP/OP PCR tests, healthcare professional clearance, or symptom resolution. The TCR was taken from a woman aged 45-65 years who had recovered from COVID-19. Source material: PBMCs or T cells enriched from blood (not recorded which). The genes are TRBV12-3 or TRBV12-4 and TRBJ2-7, with D possibly matching TRBD2 (6 bases). The CDR3 is CASGGARLHEQYF. The CDR3 nucleotides read TGTGCCAGCGGCGGGGCGAGGCTTCACGAGCAGTACTTC.